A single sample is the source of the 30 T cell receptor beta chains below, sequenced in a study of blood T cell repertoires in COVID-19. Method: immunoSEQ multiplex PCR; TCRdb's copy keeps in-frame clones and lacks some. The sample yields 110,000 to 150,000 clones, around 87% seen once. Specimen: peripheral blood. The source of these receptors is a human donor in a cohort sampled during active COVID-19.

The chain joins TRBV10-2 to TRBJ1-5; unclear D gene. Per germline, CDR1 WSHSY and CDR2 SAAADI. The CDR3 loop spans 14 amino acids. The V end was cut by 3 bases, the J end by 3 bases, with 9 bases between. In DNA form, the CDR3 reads TGCGCCAGCAGTGAACGGGGATTCAATCAGCCCCAGCATTTT. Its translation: CASSERGFNQPQHF.

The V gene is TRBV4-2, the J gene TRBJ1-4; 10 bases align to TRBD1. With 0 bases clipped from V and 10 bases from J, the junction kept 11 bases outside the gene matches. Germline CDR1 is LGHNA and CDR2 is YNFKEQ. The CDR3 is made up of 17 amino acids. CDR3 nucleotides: TGTGCCAGCAGCCAAGAGTATACCGGGACAGGGGACGGAAAACTGTTTTTT. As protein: CASSQEYTGTGDGKLFF.

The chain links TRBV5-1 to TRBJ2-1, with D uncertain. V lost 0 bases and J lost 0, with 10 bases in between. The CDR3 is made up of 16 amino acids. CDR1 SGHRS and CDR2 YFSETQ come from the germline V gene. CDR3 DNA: TGCGCCAGCAGCTTGGCCGGTGGTAGCTCCTACAATGAGCAGTTCTTC. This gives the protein CASSLAGGSSYNEQFF. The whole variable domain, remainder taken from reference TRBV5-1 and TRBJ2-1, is KAGVTQTPRYLIKTRGQQVTLSCSPISGHRSVSWYQQTPGQGLQFLFEYFSETQRNKGNFPGRFSGRQFSNSRSEMNVSTLELGDSALYLCASSLAGGSSYNEQFFGPGTRLTVL.

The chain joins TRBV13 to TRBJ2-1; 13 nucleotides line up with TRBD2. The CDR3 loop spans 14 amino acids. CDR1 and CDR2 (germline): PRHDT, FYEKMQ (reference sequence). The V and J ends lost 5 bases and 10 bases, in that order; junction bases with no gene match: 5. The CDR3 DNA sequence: TGTGCCAGCAGCCCCGGGACTAGCGGGGTCGAGCAGTTCTTC. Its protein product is CASSPGTSGVEQFF.

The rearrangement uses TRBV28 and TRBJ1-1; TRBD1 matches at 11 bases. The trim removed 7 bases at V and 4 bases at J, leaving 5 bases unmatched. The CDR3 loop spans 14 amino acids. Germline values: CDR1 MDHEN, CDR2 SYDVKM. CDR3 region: CASKGQGDFTEAFF. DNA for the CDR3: TGTGCCAGCAAGGGACAGGGGGATTTCACTGAAGCTTTCTTT. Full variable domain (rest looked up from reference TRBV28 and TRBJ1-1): DVKVTQSSRYLVKRTGEKVFLECVQDMDHENMFWYRQDPGLGLRLIYFSYDVKMKEKGDIPEGYSVSREKKERFSLILESASTNQTSMYLCASKGQGDFTEAFFGQGTRLTVV.

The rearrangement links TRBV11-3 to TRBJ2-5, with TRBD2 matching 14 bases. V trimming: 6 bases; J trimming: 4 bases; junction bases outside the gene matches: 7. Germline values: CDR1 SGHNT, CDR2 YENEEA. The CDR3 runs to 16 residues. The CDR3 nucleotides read TGTGCCAGCAGTTTTGGACTAGCGGGGGGTCGAGAGACCCAGTACTTC. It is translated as CASSFGLAGGRETQYF.

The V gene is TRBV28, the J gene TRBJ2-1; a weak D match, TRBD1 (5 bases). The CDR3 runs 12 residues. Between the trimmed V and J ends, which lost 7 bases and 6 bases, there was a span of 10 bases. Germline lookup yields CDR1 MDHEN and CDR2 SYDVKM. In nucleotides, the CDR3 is TGTGCCAGCATCTCAGGGATCAATGAGCAGTTCTTC. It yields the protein CASISGINEQFF.

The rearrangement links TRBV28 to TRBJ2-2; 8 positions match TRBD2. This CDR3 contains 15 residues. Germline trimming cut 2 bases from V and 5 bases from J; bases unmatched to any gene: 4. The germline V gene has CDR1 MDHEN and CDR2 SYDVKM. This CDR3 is CASSLGSGGTGELFF. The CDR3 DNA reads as TGTGCCAGCAGTTTAGGCAGCGGGGGAACCGGGGAGCTGTTTTTT.

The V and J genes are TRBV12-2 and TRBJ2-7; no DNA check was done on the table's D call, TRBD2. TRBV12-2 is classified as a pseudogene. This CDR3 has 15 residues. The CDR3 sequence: CASRFGEQRTYEQYF. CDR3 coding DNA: TGTGCAAGTCGCTTTGGGGAGCAAAGGACCTACGAGCAGTACTTC.

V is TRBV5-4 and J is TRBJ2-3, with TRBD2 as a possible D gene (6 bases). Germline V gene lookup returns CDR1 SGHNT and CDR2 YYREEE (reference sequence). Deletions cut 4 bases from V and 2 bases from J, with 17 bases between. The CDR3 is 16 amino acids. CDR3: CASSPRAGPPTDTQYF. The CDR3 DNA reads TGTGCCAGCAGCCCTCGGGCGGGGCCCCCCACAGATACGCAGTATTTT.

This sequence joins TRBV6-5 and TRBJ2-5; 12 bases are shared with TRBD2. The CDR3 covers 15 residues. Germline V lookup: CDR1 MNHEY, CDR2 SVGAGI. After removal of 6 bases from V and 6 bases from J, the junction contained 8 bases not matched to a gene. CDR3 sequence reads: CASRASGGAVQTQYF. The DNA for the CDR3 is TGTGCCAGCAGGGCTAGCGGGGGGGCCGTGCAGACCCAGTACTTC.

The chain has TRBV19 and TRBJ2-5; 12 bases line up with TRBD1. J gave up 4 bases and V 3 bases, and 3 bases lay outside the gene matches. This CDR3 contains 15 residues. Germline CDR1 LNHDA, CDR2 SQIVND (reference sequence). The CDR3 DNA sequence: TGTGCCAGTAGTATGGGACAGGGGGCGGGAGAGACCCAGTACTTC. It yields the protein CASSMGQGAGETQYF. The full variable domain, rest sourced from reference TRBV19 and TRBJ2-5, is DGGITQSPKYLFRKEGQNVTLSCEQNLNHDAMYWYRQDPGQGLRLIYYSQIVNDFQKGDIAEGYSVSREKKESFPLTVTSAQKNPTAFYLCASSMGQGAGETQYFGPGTRLLVL.

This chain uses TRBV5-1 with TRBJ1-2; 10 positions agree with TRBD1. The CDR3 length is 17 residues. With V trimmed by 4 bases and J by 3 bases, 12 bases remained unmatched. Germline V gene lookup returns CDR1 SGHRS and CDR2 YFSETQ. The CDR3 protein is CASSPRDRGLLYYGYTF. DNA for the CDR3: TGCGCCAGCAGCCCCCGGGACAGGGGACTTTTATACTATGGCTACACCTTC.

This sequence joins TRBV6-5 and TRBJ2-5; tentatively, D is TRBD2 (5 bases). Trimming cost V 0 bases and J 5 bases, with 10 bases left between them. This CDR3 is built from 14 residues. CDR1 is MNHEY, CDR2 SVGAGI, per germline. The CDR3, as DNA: TGTGCCAGCAGTTACTCTGCCAGAGGGGAGACCCAGTACTTC. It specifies CASSYSARGETQYF.

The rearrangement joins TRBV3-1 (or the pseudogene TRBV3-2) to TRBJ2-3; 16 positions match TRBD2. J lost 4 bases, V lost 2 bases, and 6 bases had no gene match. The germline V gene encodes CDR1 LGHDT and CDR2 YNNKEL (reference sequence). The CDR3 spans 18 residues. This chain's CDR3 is CASSQRGLAGGPADTQYF. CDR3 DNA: TGTGCCAGCAGCCAAAGGGGACTAGCGGGGGGGCCGGCAGATACGCAGTATTTT.

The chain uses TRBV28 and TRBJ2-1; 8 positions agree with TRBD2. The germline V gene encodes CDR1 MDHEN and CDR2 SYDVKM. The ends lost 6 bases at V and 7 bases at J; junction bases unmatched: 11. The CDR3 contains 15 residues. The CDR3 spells CASRSSGSNTNEQFF. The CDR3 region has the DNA TGTGCCAGCAGATCTAGCGGGTCAAACACAAATGAGCAGTTCTTC.

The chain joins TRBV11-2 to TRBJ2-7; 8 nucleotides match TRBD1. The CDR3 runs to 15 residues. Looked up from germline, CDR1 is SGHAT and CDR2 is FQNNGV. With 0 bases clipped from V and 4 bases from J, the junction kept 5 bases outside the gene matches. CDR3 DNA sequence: TGTGCCAGCAGCTTAGAACCCGACAGGGGATACGAGCAGTACTTC. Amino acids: CASSLEPDRGYEQYF.

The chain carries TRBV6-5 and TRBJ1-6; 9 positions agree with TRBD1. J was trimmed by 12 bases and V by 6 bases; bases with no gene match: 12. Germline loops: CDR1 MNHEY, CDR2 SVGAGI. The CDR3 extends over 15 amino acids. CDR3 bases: TGTGCCAGCAGCGACCCCGGGACAGGGAGTGGACCCCTCCACTTT. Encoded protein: CASSDPGTGSGPLHF.

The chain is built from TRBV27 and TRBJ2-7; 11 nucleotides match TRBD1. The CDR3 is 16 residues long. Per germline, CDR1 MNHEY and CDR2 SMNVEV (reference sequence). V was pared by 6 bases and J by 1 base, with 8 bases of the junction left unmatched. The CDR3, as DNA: TGTGCCAGCAGAAGGACAGGGGGCGCTGGTTCCTACGAGCAGTACTTC. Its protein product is CASRRTGGAGSYEQYF.

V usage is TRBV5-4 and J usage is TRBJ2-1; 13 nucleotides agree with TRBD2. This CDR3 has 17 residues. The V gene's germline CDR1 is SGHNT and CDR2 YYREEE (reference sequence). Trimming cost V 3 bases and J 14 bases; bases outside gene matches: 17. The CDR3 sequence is CASSSPSPGLAGPEEFF. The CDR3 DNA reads TGTGCCAGCAGCTCACCTTCTCCGGGACTAGCGGGGCCGGAGGAGTTCTTC.

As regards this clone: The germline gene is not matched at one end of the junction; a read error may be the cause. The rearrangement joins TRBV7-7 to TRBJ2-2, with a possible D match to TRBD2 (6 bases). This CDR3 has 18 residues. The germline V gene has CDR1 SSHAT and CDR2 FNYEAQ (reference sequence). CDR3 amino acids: CASSLGLDEEGNTGELFF. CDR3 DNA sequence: TGTGCTAGCAGCTTAGGGTTGGATGAGGAGGGGAACACCGGGGAGCTGTTTTTT. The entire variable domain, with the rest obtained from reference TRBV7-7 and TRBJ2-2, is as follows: GAGVSQSPRYKVTKRGQDVTLRCDPISSHATLYWYQQALGQGPEFLTYFNYEAQPDKSGLPSDRFSAERPEGSISTLTIQRTEQRDSAMYRCASSLGLDEEGNTGELFFGEGSRLTVL.

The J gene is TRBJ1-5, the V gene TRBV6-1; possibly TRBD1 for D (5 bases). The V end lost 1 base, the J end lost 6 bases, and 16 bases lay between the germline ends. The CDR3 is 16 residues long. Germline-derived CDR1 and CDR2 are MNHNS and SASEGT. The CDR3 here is CASSEGLRRAPQPQHF. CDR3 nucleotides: TGTGCCAGCAGTGAAGGTCTCCGCAGGGCCCCTCAGCCCCAGCATTTT.

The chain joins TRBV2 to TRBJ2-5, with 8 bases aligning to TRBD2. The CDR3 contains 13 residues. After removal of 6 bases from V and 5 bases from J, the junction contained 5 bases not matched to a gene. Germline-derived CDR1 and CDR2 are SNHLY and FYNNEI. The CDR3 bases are TGTGCCAGCAGCCGGTCGGGGGGGGAGACCCAGTACTTC. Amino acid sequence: CASSRSGGETQYF.

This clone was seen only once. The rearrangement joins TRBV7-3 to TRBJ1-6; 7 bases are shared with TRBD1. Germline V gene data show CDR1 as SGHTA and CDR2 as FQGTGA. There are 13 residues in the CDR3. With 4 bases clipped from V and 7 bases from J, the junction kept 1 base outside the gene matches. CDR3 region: CASSSGQNSPLHF. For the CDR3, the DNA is TGTGCCAGCAGCTCGGGACAGAATTCACCCCTCCACTTT.

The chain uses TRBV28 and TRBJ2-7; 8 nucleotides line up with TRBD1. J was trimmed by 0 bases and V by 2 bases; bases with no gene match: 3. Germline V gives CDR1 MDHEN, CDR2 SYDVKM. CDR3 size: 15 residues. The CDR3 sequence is CASSLLQGASYEQYF. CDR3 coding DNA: TGTGCCAGCAGTTTACTCCAGGGGGCCTCCTACGAGCAGTACTTC.

The CDR3 is CASSPLGLATADTQYF. For the CDR3, the DNA is TGTGCCAGCAGTCCCCTTGGACTAGCGACCGCAGATACGCAGTATTTT. V usage is TRBV27 and J usage is TRBJ2-3; TRBD2 agrees at 9 bases. Germline V lookup: CDR1 MNHEY, CDR2 SMNVEV (reference sequence). V was clipped by 5 bases and J by 4 bases; unmatched bases: 10. This CDR3 is built from 16 residues.

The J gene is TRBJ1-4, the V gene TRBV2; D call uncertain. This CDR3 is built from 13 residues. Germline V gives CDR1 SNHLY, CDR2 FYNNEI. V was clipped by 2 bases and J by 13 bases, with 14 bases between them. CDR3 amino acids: CASSETASGGLFF. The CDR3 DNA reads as TGTGCCAGCAGTGAAACGGCCTCTGGCGGACTGTTTTTT.

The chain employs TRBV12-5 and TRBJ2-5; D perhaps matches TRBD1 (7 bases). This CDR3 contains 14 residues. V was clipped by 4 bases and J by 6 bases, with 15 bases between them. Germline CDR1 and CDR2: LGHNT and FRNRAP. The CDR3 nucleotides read TGTGCTAGTGGTTCCGACAGGGCGGGGCAGACCCAGTACTTC. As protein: CASGSDRAGQTQYF.

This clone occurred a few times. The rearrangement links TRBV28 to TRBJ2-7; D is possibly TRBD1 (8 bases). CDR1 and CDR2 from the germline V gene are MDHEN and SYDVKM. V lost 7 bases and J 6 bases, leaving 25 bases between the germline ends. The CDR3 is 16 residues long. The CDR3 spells CASKIQFRTGRGEQYF. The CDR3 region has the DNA TGTGCCAGCAAAATTCAATTTCGGACAGGGAGGGGCGAGCAGTACTTC.

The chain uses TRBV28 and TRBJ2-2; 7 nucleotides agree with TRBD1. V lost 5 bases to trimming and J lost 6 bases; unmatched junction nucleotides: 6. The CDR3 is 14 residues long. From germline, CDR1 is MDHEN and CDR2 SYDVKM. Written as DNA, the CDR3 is TGTGCCAGCAGTCCGGGACAGAGGCCCGGGGAGCTGTTTTTT. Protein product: CASSPGQRPGELFF. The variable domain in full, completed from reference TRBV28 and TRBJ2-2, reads DVKVTQSSRYLVKRTGEKVFLECVQDMDHENMFWYRQDPGLGLRLIYFSYDVKMKEKGDIPEGYSVSREKKERFSLILESASTNQTSMYLCASSPGQRPGELFFGEGSRLTVL.